The present entry profiles one TCR beta chain with its context. Its specificity is not known. The data were obtained in a study of cytomegalovirus exposure and HLA in healthy donors. Overall study: From about 179 million T cells, an earlier analysis saw approximately 120 million unique TCR beta sequences. Whole-study findings and limits: Certain indistinguishable V segments, among them TRBV6-2 and TRBV6-3, were excluded. In a later analysis, a missense DCLRE1C variant was linked to TCR beta V- and J-gene trimming.

PCR was performed using 60 Vbeta and 13 Jbeta primers. Clones were read by immunoSEQ multiplex PCR, and TCRdb kept only the in-frame ones, dropping some. The sample lists about 190,000 clones; around 79% were seen once. CDR3 size: 11 residues. Trimming took 4 bases from V and 4 from J, leaving 6 bases between them. Germline CDR1 SGHDT, CDR2 YYEEEE. V usage is TRBV5-6 and J usage is TRBJ2-7; D is possibly TRBD1 (6 bases). This TCR was recovered from a woman between 50 and 59 years old in good health and CMV-seronegative. The specimen was PBMCs. CDR3 nucleotide sequence: TGTGCCAGCAGCACAGGGTACGAGCAGTACTTC. It specifies CASSTGYEQYF.